Here is one T cell receptor beta chain with its context. Its target is unknown. CD4+ cells were split into CD45RA+ naive and CD45RA-negative memory subsets. The data stem from a study of shared clonotypes between healthy human individuals. The authors' processing: ImmunoSEQ only sent back junction sequences with no quality scores, so filtering was done differently. Repertoires were generated with immunoSEQ multiplex PCR, while TCRdb's copy carries only in-frame clones and drops some. V and J calls and clone size come straight from that table; D and trimming were deduced from the DNA. The sample includes about 1 million clones, under 80% seen only once; the top ten take roughly 1.4%. Study outcomes and limitations: Clonotypes which were not shared had lower generation probabilities than clonotypes that all four donors shared.

In germline, CDR1 is MNHEY, CDR2 SVGAGI. Trimming at V came to 5 bases and at J to 10 bases, leaving 4 bases not matched to a gene. The CDR3 is 14 amino acids. The material sequenced was memory CD4+ T cells sorted from blood. The subset was: CD45RA-negative fraction. The gene calls are TRBV6-5 and TRBJ2-3; 15 bases fit TRBD2. This TCR derives from a man younger than 35 in good health. CDR3 nucleotides: TGTGCCAGCAGTAATGGACTAGCGGGAGGGTCGCAGTATTTT. Amino acid sequence: CASSNGLAGGSQYF.